This entry lists 9 T cell receptor beta chains sequenced from one sample in a study of CD8+CD57+ T cells in acquired aplastic anemia. Previously, flow cytometry had revealed CD8+CD57+ cell expansion in the patients chosen for sequencing. Genomic DNA served as template for TCR beta VDJ and CDR3 profiling. Each CDR3 protein is one row after TCRdb ran MiXCR on the reads. The repertoire holds roughly 240,000 distinct CDR3 sequences, with about 44% as singletons. The specimen sequenced was sorted CD4+, CD8+, or CD8+CD57+ T cells (not recorded which) from PBMCs. The receptors originated from a human donor with aplastic anemia.

Many counts were recorded for this clonotype. CDR3 DNA sequence: TGTGCCAGCAGCTTAGTTGGGACTCCACCCTACGAGCAGTACTTC. Translation: CASSLVGTPPYEQYF. V usage is TRBV7-9 and J usage is TRBJ2-7, with a weak D call TRBD2 (6 bases). CDR1 SEHNR and CDR2 FQNEAQ come from the germline V gene (reference sequence). Trimming left V 1 base short and J 2 bases short, with 12 bases between. CDR3 length equals 15 residues.

The sample holds many counts of this clonotype. The rearrangement joins TRBV20-1 to TRBJ2-7; 9 positions match TRBD2. This CDR3 has 13 residues. J was trimmed by 0 bases and V by 3 bases; bases with no gene match: 0. CDR1 DFQATT and CDR2 SNEGSKA come from the germline V gene (reference sequence). The CDR3 region is CSASSGSSYEQYF. The CDR3 region has the DNA TGCAGTGCTAGTAGCGGGAGCTCCTACGAGCAGTACTTC.

J is TRBJ2-7 and V is TRBV9, with 11 bases that match TRBD2. This CDR3 is built from 14 residues. V was pared by 1 base and J by 7 bases, with 4 bases of the junction left unmatched. Germline V lookup: CDR1 SGDLS, CDR2 YYNGEE. CDR3 sequence: CASSVLAGGAEQYF. In DNA form, the CDR3 reads TGTGCCAGCAGCGTACTAGCGGGGGGCGCAGAGCAGTACTTC.

V is TRBV10-3 and J is TRBJ2-2; a weak D match, TRBD2 (5 bases). This CDR3 region has 13 residues. The V gene's germline CDR1 is ENHRY and CDR2 SYGVKD. With 2 bases removed from V and 5 bases from J, the gap between germline ends came to 6 bases. CDR3 DNA sequence: TGTGCCATCAGTGAGAGAGGGACCGGGGAGCTGTTTTTT. Amino acids: CAISERGTGELFF.

The chain is built from TRBV11-1 and TRBJ2-3; perhaps TRBD1 as D (6 bases). Germline V gene data show CDR1 as SGHAT and CDR2 as FQDESV (reference sequence). Trimming shortened V by 5 bases and J by 6 bases, and 21 bases separated the two germline ends. The CDR3 is made up of 16 amino acids. The CDR3 protein is CASSVHRVAGSDTQYF. Written as DNA, the CDR3 is TGTGCCAGCAGCGTACACAGGGTAGCAGGGTCTGATACGCAGTATTTT.

The chain combines TRBV7-3 with TRBJ2-7; possible D gene TRBD2, 5 bases. The ends were cut back, 5 bases at V and 2 bases at J, with 13 bases in the middle. CDR3 length equals 14 residues. In germline, CDR1 is SGHTA, CDR2 FQGTGA. The CDR3: CASSPPGNPYEQYF. The CDR3, as DNA: TGTGCCAGCAGCCCCCCCGGGAACCCCTACGAGCAGTACTTC.

This clonotype was recorded at least ten times. The rearrangement joins TRBV10-2 to TRBJ1-4; D not certain. The CDR3 is 16 residues long. Germline CDR1 WSHSY, CDR2 SAAADI. V was pared by 2 bases and J by 5 bases, with 15 bases between. The CDR3 bases are TGCGCCAGCAGTGAGCCCACCGTGGGTTTGAATGAAAAACTGTTTTTT. It codes for CASSEPTVGLNEKLFF.

The V call is TRBV6-6, the J call TRBJ1-1; D ambiguous. The CDR3 length is 16 residues. Trimming took off 2 bases at V and 0 bases at J, with 13 bases between the two ends. Germline lookup yields CDR1 MNHNY and CDR2 SVGAGI (reference sequence). CDR3 DNA sequence: TGTGCCAGCAGTTACAACCGGTATGCGCTGAACACTGAAGCTTTCTTT. The encoded protein is CASSYNRYALNTEAFF.

This clonotype was seen more than once but under ten times. The chain joins TRBV5-6 to TRBJ1-4; no clear D gene. This CDR3 has 14 residues. V dropped 2 bases and J dropped 5 bases, with 10 bases sitting between them. Germline V gene sequence: CDR1 SGHDT, CDR2 YYEEEE. The CDR3 DNA follows: TGTGCCAGCAGCTTTTTTCAGCCCAATGAAAAACTGTTTTTT. It translates to CASSFFQPNEKLFF. Full variable domain (outside the CDR3, taken from reference TRBV5-6 and TRBJ1-4): DAGVTQSPTHLIKTRGQQVTLRCSPKSGHDTVSWYQQALGQGPQFIFQYYEEEERQRGNFPDRFSGHQFPNYSSELNVNALLLGDSALYLCASSFFQPNEKLFFGSGTQLSVL.